This T cell receptor beta chain was recovered during a study of siplizumab effects on memory and regulatory T cells (dated by TCRdb to 2018 to 2020). With regard to the full study: The study examined how the anti-CD2 antibody siplizumab affects alloreactive T-cell subsets in allogeneic mixed lymphocyte reactions built from human PBMCs. Overall results and qualifications from the work: Because sequences below about 10^-5 frequency were poorly captured, only a minor fraction of alloreactive clones could be mapped to unstimulated subsets. Siplizumab significantly reduced the cumulative frequency of alloreactive sequences traceable to unstimulated CD4+ memory T cells. Greater diversity appeared to be present in unstimulated naive T cells than in memory T cells, and a substantial contribution to the alloresponse seemed to be made by naive cells. Among mappable alloreactive CD4+ clones, the Treg-derived fraction averaged approximately 72% with siplizumab versus about 27% in control reactions. No functional confirmation was obtained for the suppressive function of proliferating Tregs from siplizumab cultures. Roughly 75-95% of proliferating CD4+ or CD8+ clones could not be assigned a naive or memory phenotype.

Sorted unstimulated T cells and proliferating T cells recovered from mixed lymphocyte reactions were subjected to TCRbeta CDR3 sequencing. Fresh whole blood from under 13 HLA-typed healthy donors was used as the source from which PBMCs were isolated. About this clone itself: Its antigen has not been determined. Nothing much larger sits one base from this clone, and base qualities are not available.

Taken from cysteine to phenylalanine, the CDR3 has 18 residues. Only the CDR3 DNA stays, 54 bases, in frame from base 1. The junction shows trimming of 3 bases on V and 2 bases on J, and the gene matches do not reach 6 bases of it. The germline V gene supplies CDR1 SGDLS and CDR2 YYNGEE. The library was produced with the immunoSEQ multiplex PCR assay. Roughly 100,000 TCR templates per sample were assayed on the deep sequencing platform. Genomic DNA extracted from sorted T cells was used for TCRbeta CDR3 sequencing. The paper's data handling went like this. The R programming language was used for the clonal analysis of the TCRbeta CDR3 data. Comparing unstimulated samples against CFSE-low samples taken after the reaction was how alloreactive CD4+ and CD8+ clones were defined. Regulatory or non-regulatory origin was assigned to alloreactive CD4+ clones by matching of sequences to sorted unstimulated Treg and non-Treg repertoires. This is the immuneACCESS table as TCRdb keeps it, with only in-frame sequences that have V and J called. A part of the clones is gone; compared with another copy, unresolved V genes explain less than half, and the rest is unexplained. From that table come the V and J calls and clone size; the DNA was used to work out D and trimming. The sample contains some 75,000 clones, 93% of them found a single time. The ten largest clones add up to roughly 5% of the sample.

The receptor's source is a human donor in good health. Recombination connected TRBV9 to TRBJ2-1, with 15 bases aligning to TRBD2. Sequenced input: CD8+ T cells sorted from blood. This receptor carries the CDR3 CASSGTSGGAAPYNEQFF. In nucleotides, the sequence is TGTGCCAGCAGCGGGACTAGCGGGGGGGCCGCGCCCTACAATGAGCAGTTCTTC.